This T cell receptor beta chain was sequenced in a study of blood T cell repertoires in COVID-19. From germline, CDR1 is SGHAT and CDR2 FQNNGV. V shed 1 base and J shed 6 bases, with 17 bases lying between them. CDR3 size: 16 residues. Resolution of symptoms, clearance, or two negative PCRs was present in recovered Cohort 3 donors. The table came from immunoSEQ multiplex PCR; TCRdb's copy has only in-frame clones and leaves some out. The table lists under 300,000 clones, just under 90% of them singletons. This TCR was sampled from an older woman who had recovered from COVID-19. V and J are TRBV11-2 and TRBJ2-3; the D gene is possibly TRBD2 (6 bases). What was sequenced was PBMCs or T cells enriched from blood (not recorded which). CDR3 amino acids: CASSLGGTPLIDTQYF. In DNA, the CDR3 is TGTGCCAGCAGCTTAGGCGGGACTCCCCTGATTGATACGCAGTATTTT.